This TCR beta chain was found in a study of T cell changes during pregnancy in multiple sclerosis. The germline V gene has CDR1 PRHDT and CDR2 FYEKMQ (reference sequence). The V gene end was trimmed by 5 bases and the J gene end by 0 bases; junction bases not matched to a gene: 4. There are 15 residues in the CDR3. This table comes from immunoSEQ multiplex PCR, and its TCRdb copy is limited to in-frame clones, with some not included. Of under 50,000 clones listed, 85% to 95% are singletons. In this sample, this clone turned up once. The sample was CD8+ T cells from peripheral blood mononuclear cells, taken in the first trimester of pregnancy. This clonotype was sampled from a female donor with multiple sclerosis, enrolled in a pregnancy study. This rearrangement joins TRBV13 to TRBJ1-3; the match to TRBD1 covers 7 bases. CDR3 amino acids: CASSPDRTSGNTIYF. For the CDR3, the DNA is TGTGCCAGCAGCCCGGACAGGACCTCTGGAAACACCATATATTTT.